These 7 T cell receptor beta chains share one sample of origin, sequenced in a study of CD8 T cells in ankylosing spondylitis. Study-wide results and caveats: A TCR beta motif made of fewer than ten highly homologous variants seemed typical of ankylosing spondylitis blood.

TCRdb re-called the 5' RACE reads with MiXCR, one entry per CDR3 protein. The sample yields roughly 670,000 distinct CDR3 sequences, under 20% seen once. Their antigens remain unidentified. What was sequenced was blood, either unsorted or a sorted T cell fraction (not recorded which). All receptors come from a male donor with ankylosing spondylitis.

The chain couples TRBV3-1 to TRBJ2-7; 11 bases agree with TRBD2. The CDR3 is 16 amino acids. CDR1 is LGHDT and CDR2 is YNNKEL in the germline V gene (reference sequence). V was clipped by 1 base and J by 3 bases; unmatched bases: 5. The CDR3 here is CASSQATSGVFYEQYF. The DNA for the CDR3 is TGTGCCAGCAGCCAAGCGACTAGCGGGGTTTTCTACGAGCAGTACTTC.

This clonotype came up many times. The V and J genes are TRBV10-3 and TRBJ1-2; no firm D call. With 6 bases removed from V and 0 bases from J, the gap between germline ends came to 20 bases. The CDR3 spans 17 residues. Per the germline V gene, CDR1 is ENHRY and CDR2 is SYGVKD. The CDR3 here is CAISPLVGGVANYGYTF. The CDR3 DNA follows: TGTGCCATCAGCCCTTTGGTCGGCGGGGTTGCTAACTATGGCTACACCTTC.

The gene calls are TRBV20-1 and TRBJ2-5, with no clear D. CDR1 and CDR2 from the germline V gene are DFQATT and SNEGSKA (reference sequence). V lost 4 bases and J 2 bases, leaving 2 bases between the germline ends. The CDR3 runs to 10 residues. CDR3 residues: CSATQETQYF. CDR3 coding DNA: TGCAGTGCTACTCAAGAGACCCAGTACTTC.

The CDR3 reads CAWSGRNRVGELFF. CDR3 nucleotide sequence: TGTGCCTGGAGTGGCCGAAACAGGGTCGGGGAGCTGTTTTTT. This chain links TRBV30 with TRBJ2-2; possible D gene TRBD1, 6 bases. The germline V gene encodes CDR1 GTSNPN and CDR2 SVGIG (reference sequence). The V end lost 1 base, the J end lost 7 bases, and 13 bases lay between the germline ends. The CDR3 is 14 amino acids.

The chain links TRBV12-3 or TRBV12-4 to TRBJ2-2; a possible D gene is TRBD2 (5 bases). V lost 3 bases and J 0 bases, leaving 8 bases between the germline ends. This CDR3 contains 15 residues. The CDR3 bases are TGTGCCAGCAGTTTGGAGCGGTCGAACACCGGGGAGCTGTTTTTT. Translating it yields CASSLERSNTGELFF.

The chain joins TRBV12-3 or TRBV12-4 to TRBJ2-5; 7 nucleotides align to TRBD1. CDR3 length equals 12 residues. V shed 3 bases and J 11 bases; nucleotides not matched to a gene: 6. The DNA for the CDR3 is TGTGCCAGCAGTTTGCCCCCGACAGGGCAGTACTTC. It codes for CASSLPPTGQYF.

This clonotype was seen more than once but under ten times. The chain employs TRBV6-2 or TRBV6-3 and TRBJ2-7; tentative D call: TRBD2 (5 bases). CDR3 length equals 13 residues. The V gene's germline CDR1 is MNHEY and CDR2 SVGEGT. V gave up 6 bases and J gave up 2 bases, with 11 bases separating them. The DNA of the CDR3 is TGTGCCAGCAGGAGAGGGCTTGCCTACGAGCAGTACTTC. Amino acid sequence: CASRRGLAYEQYF.